This T cell receptor (beta chain) was captured in a study of blood T cell repertoires in COVID-19. Study at large: Both acute and convalescent COVID-19 samples were obtained from the United States, Italy and Spain.

The protocol was immunoSEQ multiplex PCR, while the TCRdb copy is restricted to in-frame clones and leaves out a portion. The sample consists of about 300,000 clones, around 84% of them appearing once. Germline CDR1 and CDR2: SGHVS and FQNEAQ. V lost 5 bases to trimming and J lost 9 bases; unmatched junction nucleotides: 6. The CDR3 runs to 14 residues. Everyone who took part was 18 to 89 years old, and they came from 20 to 25 US areas. The recovered donors of Cohort 3 showed two negative PCRs, clearance, or symptom resolution. The clonotype originates from a woman aged 18-35 years who had recovered from COVID-19. The sample was PBMCs or T cells enriched from blood (not recorded which). The chain has TRBV7-8 and TRBJ1-6; 8 bases align to TRBD1. CDR3 sequence reads: CASSHGQGASPLHF. As DNA, the CDR3 is TGTGCCAGCAGCCATGGACAGGGAGCTTCACCCCTCCACTTT. Full variable domain (outside the CDR3, taken from reference TRBV7-8 and TRBJ1-6): GAGVSQSPRYKVAKRGQDVALRCDPISGHVSLFWYQQALGQGPEFLTYFQNEAQLDKSGLPSDRFFAERPEGSVSTLKIQRTQQEDSAVYLCASSHGQGASPLHFGNGTRLTVT.